Shown below are 15 T cell receptor beta chains from a single sample sequenced in a study of blood T cells in healthy people across ages. Using a J-beta primer mix together with a sample-barcoded 5' primer, a second PCR was run for about 6 to 12 cycles. MiXCR, applied by TCRdb to the 5' RACE reads, yields one record per CDR3 protein. The sample lists about 970,000 distinct CDR3 sequences, about 51% occurring once. Sequenced material: blood. Source of these receptors: a woman aged 55-75 years in good health.

The genes are TRBV16 and TRBJ2-7; D uncertain. CDR1 and CDR2 from the germline V gene are KGHSY and FQNENV. Trimming removed 0 bases from V and 3 bases from J, with 9 bases in between. The CDR3 has 14 residues. The CDR3 protein is CASSQSGVDYEQYF. CDR3 DNA: TGTGCCAGCAGCCAATCGGGTGTAGACTACGAGCAGTACTTC. The variable domain in full, completed from reference TRBV16 and TRBJ2-7, reads GEEVAQTPKHLVRGEGQKAKLYCAPIKGHSYVFWYQQVLKNEFKFLISFQNENVFDETGMPKERFSAKCLPNSPCSLEIQATKLEDSAVYFCASSQSGVDYEQYFGPGTRLTVT.

This clonotype has a handful of counts. Relative to the germline gene, one junction end is altered; a read error may explain this. The chain uses TRBV5-1 and TRBJ2-5; TRBD1 matches 9 bases. Germline-derived CDR1 and CDR2 are SGHRS and YFSETQ. The CDR3 has 15 amino acids. The CDR3 here is CASSYSTGGQETQYF. The CDR3 nucleotides are TGTGCCAGCAGTTACTCGACAGGGGGGCAAGAGACCCAGTACTTC.

A note on this clonotype: The junction departs from the called germline gene at one end, perhaps through a read error. The CDR3: CASSQVGSGANILTF. DNA of the CDR3: TGTGCCAGCAGCCAGGTTGGTTCTGGGGCCAACATCCTGACTTTC. The rearrangement joins TRBV4-2 to TRBJ2-6; TRBD1 is a possible D gene (5 bases). Germline CDR1 reads LGHNA; CDR2 reads YNFKEQ. The CDR3 covers 15 residues.

The chain has TRBV10-2 and TRBJ2-4, with D unresolved. The DNA end lines up better with TRBJ2-7; the J call may be wrong. The CDR3 has 12 amino acids. CDR1 and CDR2 (germline): WSHSY, SAAADI. This CDR3 reads CASSESVGEQYF. As DNA, the CDR3 is TGCGCCAGCAGTGAGTCTGTGGGCGAGCAGTACTTC.

The V call is TRBV20-1, the J call TRBJ2-3; D unresolved. The CDR3 is 10 amino acids. Germline V gene sequence: CDR1 DFQATT, CDR2 SNEGSKA (reference sequence). The CDR3 loop is CRVAVDTQYF. CDR3 DNA sequence: TGCAGGGTAGCCGTAGATACGCAGTATTTT.

The V gene is TRBV6-5, the J gene TRBJ2-3, with a possible D match to TRBD2 (6 bases). The germline V gene has CDR1 MNHEY and CDR2 SVGAGI. Deletions cut 7 bases from V and 5 bases from J, with 16 bases between. CDR3 length: 14 residues. Written as DNA, the CDR3 is TGTGCCAGCATGCGGGACCCCCGGGGAGATACGCAGTATTTT. Translating it yields CASMRDPRGDTQYF.

The chain has TRBV5-1 and TRBJ2-3; D perhaps matches TRBD2 (6 bases). The germline V gene has CDR1 SGHRS and CDR2 YFSETQ. CDR3 size: 14 residues. With 6 bases removed from V and 2 bases from J, the gap between germline ends came to 13 bases. DNA of the CDR3: TGCGCCAGCACCTCAGAGCGGGTCACAGATACGCAGTATTTT. Protein sequence: CASTSERVTDTQYF.

V gene TRBV20-1 combines with J gene TRBJ2-1, with a tentative D call TRBD1 (5 bases). The DNA end lines up better with TRBJ2-7; the J call may be wrong. Germline lookup yields CDR1 DFQATT and CDR2 SNEGSKA (reference sequence). CDR3 length equals 11 residues. CDR3 protein: CSAGHYNEQYF. CDR3 sequence (DNA): TGCAGTGCTGGACACTACAATGAGCAGTACTTC.

This clonotype was picked up a small number of times. This chain links TRBV4-2 with TRBJ2-7; TRBD2 agrees at 9 bases. With V trimmed by 4 bases and J by 0 bases, 4 bases remained unmatched. Per the germline V gene, CDR1 is LGHNA and CDR2 is YNFKEQ. The CDR3 is 15 amino acids. The CDR3: CASSPSGISSYEQYF. In nucleotides, the CDR3 is TGTGCCAGCAGCCCTAGCGGGATAAGCTCCTACGAGCAGTACTTC.

This chain uses TRBV5-1 with TRBJ2-7; a possible D gene is TRBD2 (6 bases). The CDR3 totals 15 residues. CDR1 and CDR2 from the germline V gene are SGHRS and YFSETQ. The V and J ends lost 5 bases and 0 bases respectively, with 15 bases between them. The CDR3 here is CASRPAGTSSYEQYF. The CDR3 coding sequence is TGCGCCAGCAGGCCGGCGGGGACGAGCTCCTACGAGCAGTACTTC.

This clonotype has only one observation. The rearrangement uses TRBV4-1 and TRBJ2-2; 7 bases agree with TRBD2. The germline V gene encodes CDR1 MGHRA and CDR2 YSYEKL. Trimming removed 7 bases from V and 0 bases from J; junction bases left unmatched: 5. There are 15 residues in the CDR3. The CDR3 loop is CASKGSGTNTGELFF. In nucleotides, the CDR3 is TGCGCCAGCAAAGGAAGCGGGACGAACACCGGGGAGCTGTTTTTT.

This clonotype was counted once. The chain joins TRBV16 to TRBJ1-2, with a weak D call TRBD1 (5 bases). Germline V gene sequence: CDR1 KGHSY, CDR2 FQNENV. The V gene lost 2 bases and the J gene lost 3 bases, with 10 bases spanning the gap. There are 14 residues in the CDR3. CDR3 region: CASSQGRVDYGYTF. The CDR3 bases are TGTGCCAGCAGCCAAGGCAGGGTGGACTATGGCTACACCTTC. Based on the CDR3 plus reference TRBV16 and TRBJ1-2, the full variable domain is GEEVAQTPKHLVRGEGQKAKLYCAPIKGHSYVFWYQQVLKNEFKFLISFQNENVFDETGMPKERFSAKCLPNSPCSLEIQATKLEDSAVYFCASSQGRVDYGYTFGSGTRLTVV.

This clonotype showed up just a few times. The chain has TRBV4-3 and TRBJ2-5, with 7 bases identical to TRBD2. CDR1 is LGHNA and CDR2 is YSLEER in the germline V gene. This CDR3 contains 14 residues. The V segment lost 0 bases and the J segment 11 bases; nucleotides outside the gene matches: 9. The CDR3 reads CASSQDWEGSGQYF. The CDR3 DNA follows: TGCGCCAGCAGCCAAGATTGGGAGGGCTCCGGGCAGTACTTC.

The rearrangement links TRBV6-2 or TRBV6-3 to TRBJ2-1; TRBD2 aligns across 7 bases. This CDR3 comprises 13 residues. Looked up from germline, CDR1 is MNHEY and CDR2 is SVGEGT. V lost 6 bases, J lost 12 bases, and 11 bases stayed unmatched. The CDR3 protein is CASSPSGRQGQFF. The CDR3 DNA follows: TGTGCCAGCAGCCCCTCCGGGAGGCAGGGGCAGTTCTTC.

The chain is built from TRBV10-3 and TRBJ2-5; 13 nucleotides line up with TRBD2. The CDR3 consists of 15 residues. The V and J ends lost 9 bases and 2 bases, in that order; junction bases with no gene match: 6. Germline loops: CDR1 ENHRY, CDR2 SYGVKD. This CDR3 is CAIGLAGDRQETQYF. The CDR3 region has the DNA TGTGCCATAGGACTAGCGGGAGACCGACAAGAGACCCAGTACTTC.